This entry is about one T cell receptor (beta chain). The source of the sample is a study of blood T cells in healthy people across ages. Through a sample-barcoded 5' primer and a J-beta primer mix, a second PCR was run for roughly 6 to 12 cycles. TCRdb re-called the 5' RACE reads through MiXCR, storing one row per CDR3 protein. The profile covers some 1.5 million distinct CDR3 sequences, with approximately 43% appearing a single time and under 5% taken by the ten largest. Sequencing input: blood. The sequence was collected from a woman younger than 30 in good health.

The chain's CDR3 is CASSVGGMWNTEAFF. In DNA, the CDR3 is TGTGCCAGCAGCGTAGGTGGGATGTGGAACACTGAAGCTTTCTTT. This rearrangement joins TRBV9 to TRBJ1-1; no clear D. The germline V and J ends were trimmed by 0 bases and 1 base, with 10 bases remaining between them. The CDR3 consists of 15 residues. CDR1 and CDR2 (germline): SGDLS, YYNGEE.